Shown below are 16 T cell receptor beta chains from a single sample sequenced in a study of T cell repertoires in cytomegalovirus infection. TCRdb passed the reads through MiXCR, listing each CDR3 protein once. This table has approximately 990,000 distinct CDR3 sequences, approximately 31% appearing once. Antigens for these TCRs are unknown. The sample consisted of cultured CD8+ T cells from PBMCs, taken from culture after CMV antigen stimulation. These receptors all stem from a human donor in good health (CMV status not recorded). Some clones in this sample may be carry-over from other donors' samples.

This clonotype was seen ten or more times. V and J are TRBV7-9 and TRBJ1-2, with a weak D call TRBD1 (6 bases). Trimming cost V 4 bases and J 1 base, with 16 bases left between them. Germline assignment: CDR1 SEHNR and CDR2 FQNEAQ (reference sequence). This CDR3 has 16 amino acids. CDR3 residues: CASSSVGHLLNYGYTF. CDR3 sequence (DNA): TGTGCCAGCAGCTCTGTGGGACACCTCCTTAACTATGGCTACACCTTC.

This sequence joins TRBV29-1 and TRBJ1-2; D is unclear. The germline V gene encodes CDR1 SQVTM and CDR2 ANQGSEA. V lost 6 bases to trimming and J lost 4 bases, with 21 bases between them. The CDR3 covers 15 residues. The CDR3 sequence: CSVHNIGEGSYGYTF. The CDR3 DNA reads TGCAGCGTCCACAATATCGGGGAAGGGAGCTATGGCTACACCTTC.

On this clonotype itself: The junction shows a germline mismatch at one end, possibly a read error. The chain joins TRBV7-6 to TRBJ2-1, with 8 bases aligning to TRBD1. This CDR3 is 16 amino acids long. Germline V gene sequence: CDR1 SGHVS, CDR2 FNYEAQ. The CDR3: CVSSLRTGSSYNEQFF. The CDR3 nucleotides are TGTGTCAGCAGCCTAAGGACAGGGAGCTCCTACAATGAGCAGTTCTTC.

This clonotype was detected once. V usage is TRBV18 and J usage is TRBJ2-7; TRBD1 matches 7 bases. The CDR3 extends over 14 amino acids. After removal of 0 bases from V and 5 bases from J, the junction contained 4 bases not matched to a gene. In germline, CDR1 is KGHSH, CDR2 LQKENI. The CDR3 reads CASSPPTGSDEQYF. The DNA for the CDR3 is TGTGCCAGCTCACCACCGACAGGGAGTGACGAGCAGTACTTC. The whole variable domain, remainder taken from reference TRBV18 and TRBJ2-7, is NAGVMQNPRHLVRRRGQEARLRCSPMKGHSHVYWYRQLPEEGLKFMVYLQKENIIDESGMPKERFSAEFPKEGPSILRIQQVVRGDSAAYFCASSPPTGSDEQYFGPGTRLTVT.

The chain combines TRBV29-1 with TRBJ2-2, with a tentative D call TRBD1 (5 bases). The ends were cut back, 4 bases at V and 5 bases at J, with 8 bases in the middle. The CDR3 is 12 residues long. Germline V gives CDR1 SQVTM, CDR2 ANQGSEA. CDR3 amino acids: CSVVRGTGELFF. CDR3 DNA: TGCAGCGTTGTAAGGGGAACCGGGGAGCTGTTTTTT.

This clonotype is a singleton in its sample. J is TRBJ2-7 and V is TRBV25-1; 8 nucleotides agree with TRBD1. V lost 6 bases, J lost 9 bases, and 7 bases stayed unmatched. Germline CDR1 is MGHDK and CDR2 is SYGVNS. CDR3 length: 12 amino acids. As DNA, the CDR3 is TGTGCCAGCAGGATCACAGGGGGTTGGCAGTACTTC. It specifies CASRITGGWQYF.

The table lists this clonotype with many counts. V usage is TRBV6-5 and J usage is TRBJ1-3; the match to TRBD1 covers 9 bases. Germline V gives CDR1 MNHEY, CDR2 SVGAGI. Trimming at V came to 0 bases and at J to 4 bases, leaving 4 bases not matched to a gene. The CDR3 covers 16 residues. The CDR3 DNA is TGTGCCAGCAGTTACTCCGGGACAGGGAGAGGAAACACCATATATTTT. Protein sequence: CASSYSGTGRGNTIYF.

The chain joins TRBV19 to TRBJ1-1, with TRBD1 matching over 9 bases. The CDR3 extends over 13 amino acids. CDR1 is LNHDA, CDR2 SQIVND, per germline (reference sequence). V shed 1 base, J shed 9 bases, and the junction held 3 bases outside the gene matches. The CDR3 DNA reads TGTGCCAGTAGTATAGTACAGGGGGCAAAAGCTTTCTTT. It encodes CASSIVQGAKAFF.

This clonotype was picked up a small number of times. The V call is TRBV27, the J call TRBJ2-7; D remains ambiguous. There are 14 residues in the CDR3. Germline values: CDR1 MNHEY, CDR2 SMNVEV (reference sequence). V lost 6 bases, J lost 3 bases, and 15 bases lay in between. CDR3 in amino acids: CASRSLSRRYEQYF. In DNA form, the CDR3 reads TGTGCCAGCAGATCCTTGTCCCGGCGCTACGAGCAGTACTTC.

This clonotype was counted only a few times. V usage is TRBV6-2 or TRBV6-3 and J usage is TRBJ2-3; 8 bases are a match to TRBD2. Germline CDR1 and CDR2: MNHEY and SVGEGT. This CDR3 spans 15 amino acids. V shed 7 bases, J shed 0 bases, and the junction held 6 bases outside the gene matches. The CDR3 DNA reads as TGTGCCAGCATCCCGGGACTAGAGAGCACAGATACGCAGTATTTT. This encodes CASIPGLESTDTQYF.

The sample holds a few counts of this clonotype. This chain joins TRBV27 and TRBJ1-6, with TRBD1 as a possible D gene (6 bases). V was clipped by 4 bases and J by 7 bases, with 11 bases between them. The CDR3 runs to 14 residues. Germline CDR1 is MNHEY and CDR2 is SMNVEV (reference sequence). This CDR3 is CASSWGGYNSPLHF. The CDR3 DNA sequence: TGTGCCAGCAGTTGGGGGGGCTACAATTCACCCCTCCACTTT.

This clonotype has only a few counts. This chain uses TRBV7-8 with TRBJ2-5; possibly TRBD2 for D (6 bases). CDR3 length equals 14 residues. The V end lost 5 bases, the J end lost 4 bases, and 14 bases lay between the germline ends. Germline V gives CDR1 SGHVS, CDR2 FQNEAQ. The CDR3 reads CASSANPGLETQYF. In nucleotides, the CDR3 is TGTGCCAGCAGCGCAAACCCGGGACTAGAGACCCAGTACTTC.

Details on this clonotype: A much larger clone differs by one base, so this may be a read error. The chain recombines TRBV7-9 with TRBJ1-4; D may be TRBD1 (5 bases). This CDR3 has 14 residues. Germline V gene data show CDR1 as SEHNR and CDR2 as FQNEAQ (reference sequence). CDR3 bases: TGTACCAGCAGCTTAGGTGGGGCCGAGGAAAAACTGTTTTTT. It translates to CTSSLGGAEEKLFF.

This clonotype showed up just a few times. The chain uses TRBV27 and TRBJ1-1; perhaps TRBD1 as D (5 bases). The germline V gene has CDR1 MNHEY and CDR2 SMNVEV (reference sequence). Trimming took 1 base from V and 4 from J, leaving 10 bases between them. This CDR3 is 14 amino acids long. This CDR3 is CASSLYKGFTEAFF. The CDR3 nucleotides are TGTGCCAGCAGTTTATATAAGGGGTTCACTGAAGCTTTCTTT.

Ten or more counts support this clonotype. In DNA, the CDR3 is TGTGCCAGCAGCCGTACCGGGACAGGAAACACTGAAGCTTTCTTT. This codes for CASSRTGTGNTEAFF. The chain couples TRBV7-3 to TRBJ1-1; 8 bases are shared with TRBD1. Germline loops: CDR1 SGHTA, CDR2 FQGTGA. The CDR3 loop spans 15 amino acids. After removal of 5 bases from V and 2 bases from J, the junction contained 7 bases not matched to a gene.

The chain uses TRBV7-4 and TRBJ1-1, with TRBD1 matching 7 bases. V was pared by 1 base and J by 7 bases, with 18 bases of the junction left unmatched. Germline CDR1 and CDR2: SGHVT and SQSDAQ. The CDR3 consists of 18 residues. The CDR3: CASSLDWAGGRFVIEAFF. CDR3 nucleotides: TGTGCCAGCAGCTTAGATTGGGCAGGGGGGCGGTTCGTGATTGAAGCTTTCTTT.